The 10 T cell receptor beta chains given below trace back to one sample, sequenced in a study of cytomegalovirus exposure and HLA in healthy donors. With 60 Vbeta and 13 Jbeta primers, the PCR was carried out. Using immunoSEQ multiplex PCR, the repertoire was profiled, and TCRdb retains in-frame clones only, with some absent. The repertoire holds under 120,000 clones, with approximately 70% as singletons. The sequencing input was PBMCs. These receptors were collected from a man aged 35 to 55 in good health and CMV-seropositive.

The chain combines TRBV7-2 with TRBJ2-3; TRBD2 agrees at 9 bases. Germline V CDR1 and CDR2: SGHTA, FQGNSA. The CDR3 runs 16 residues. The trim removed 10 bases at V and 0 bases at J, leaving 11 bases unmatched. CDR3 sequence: CATGDSSGESTDTQYF. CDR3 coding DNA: TGTGCCACCGGGGACTCTAGCGGGGAAAGCACAGATACGCAGTATTTT.

The CDR3: CASTGPSSYNEQFF. DNA for the CDR3: TGTGCCAGCACTGGGCCAAGCTCCTACAATGAGCAGTTCTTC. V is TRBV9 and J is TRBJ2-1; D gene ambiguous. The length of the CDR3 is 14 residues. Germline lookup yields CDR1 SGDLS and CDR2 YYNGEE. The ends were cut back, 6 bases at V and 0 bases at J, with 10 bases in the middle.

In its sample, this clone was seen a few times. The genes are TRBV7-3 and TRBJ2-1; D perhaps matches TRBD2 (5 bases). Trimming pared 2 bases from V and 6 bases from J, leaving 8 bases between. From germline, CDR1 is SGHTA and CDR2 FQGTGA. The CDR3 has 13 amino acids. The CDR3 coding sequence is TGTGCCAGCAGCTTAGGACTGAGCAATGAGCAGTTCTTC. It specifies CASSLGLSNEQFF.

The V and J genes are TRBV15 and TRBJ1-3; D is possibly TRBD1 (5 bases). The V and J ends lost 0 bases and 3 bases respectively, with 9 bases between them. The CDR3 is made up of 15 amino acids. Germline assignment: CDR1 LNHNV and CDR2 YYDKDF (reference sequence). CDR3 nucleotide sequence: TGTGCCACCAGCAGAGATCCCAGGGTTGGAAACACCATATATTTT. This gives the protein CATSRDPRVGNTIYF.

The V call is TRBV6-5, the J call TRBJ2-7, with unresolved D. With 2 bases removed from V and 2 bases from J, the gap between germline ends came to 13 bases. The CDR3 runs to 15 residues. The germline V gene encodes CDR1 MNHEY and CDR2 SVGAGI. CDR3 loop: CASSYQAEPPYEQYF. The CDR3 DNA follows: TGTGCCAGCAGTTACCAGGCCGAGCCGCCCTACGAGCAGTACTTC.

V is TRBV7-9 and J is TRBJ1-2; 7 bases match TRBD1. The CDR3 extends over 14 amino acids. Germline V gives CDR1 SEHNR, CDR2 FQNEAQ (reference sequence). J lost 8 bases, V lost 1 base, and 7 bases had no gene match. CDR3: CASSLELTGDGYTF. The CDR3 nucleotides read TGTGCCAGCAGCTTAGAGCTCACAGGGGACGGCTACACCTTC. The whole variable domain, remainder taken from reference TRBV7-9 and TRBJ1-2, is DTGVSQNPRHKITKRGQNVTFRCDPISEHNRLYWYRQTLGQGPEFLTYFQNEAQLEKSRLLSDRFSAERPKGSFSTLEIQRTEQGDSAMYLCASSLELTGDGYTFGSGTRLTVV.

The CDR3 region has the DNA TGTGCCAGCAGCTTGGTGACGGGGAACACTGAAGCTTTCTTT. Translated, it gives CASSLVTGNTEAFF. The chain couples TRBV11-2 to TRBJ1-1; D is ambiguous. The V gene's germline CDR1 is SGHAT and CDR2 FQNNGV. This CDR3 has 14 amino acids. Trimming left V 3 bases short and J 1 base short, with 9 bases between.

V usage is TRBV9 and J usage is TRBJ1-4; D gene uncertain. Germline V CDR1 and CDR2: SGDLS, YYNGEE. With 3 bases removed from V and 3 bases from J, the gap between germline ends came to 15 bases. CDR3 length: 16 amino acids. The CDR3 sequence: CASSARPAGANEKLFF. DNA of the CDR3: TGTGCCAGCAGCGCACGACCGGCGGGTGCTAATGAAAAACTGTTTTTT.

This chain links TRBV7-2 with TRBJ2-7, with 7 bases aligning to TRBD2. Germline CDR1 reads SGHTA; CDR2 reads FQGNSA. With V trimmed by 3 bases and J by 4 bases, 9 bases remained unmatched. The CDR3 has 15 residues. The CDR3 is CASSFGVAGTYEQYF. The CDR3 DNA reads TGTGCCAGCAGCTTTGGGGTAGCGGGCACGTACGAGCAGTACTTC.

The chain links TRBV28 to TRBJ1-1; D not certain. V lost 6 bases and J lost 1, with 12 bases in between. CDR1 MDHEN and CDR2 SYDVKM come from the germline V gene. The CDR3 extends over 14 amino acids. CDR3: CASSFSGRNTEAFF. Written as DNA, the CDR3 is TGTGCCAGCAGCTTCTCAGGTAGGAACACTGAAGCTTTCTTT. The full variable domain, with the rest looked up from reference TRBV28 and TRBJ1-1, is DVKVTQSSRYLVKRTGEKVFLECVQDMDHENMFWYRQDPGLGLRLIYFSYDVKMKEKGDIPEGYSVSREKKERFSLILESASTNQTSMYLCASSFSGRNTEAFFGQGTRLTVV.